This is a list of T cell receptor beta chains from one sample in a study of blood T cell repertoires in COVID-19. Using immunoSEQ multiplex PCR, the repertoire was profiled, and TCRdb retains in-frame clones only, with some absent. The top ten hold under 5% of the sample, which has 45,000 to 65,000 clones, 89% seen once. Sequenced material: peripheral blood. All receptors come from a man in his sixties with active COVID-19. Each CDR3 is given with its conserved first and last residue. The D gene is left open where the match is weak. For some rows the clone size is stated as once, few or many, or as a class when expanded; others skip it.

TRBJ1-5 - TRBD1 TRBV11-3 CASSPRSRTGVVGQPQHF TGTGCCAGCAGCCCAAGATCTCGGACAGGGGTTGTTGGTCAGCCCCAGCATTTT
TRBJ1-5 - TRBD1 TRBV10-3 CAISQTGGVVSNQPQHF TGTGCCATCAGCCAGACAGGGGGAGTGGTAAGCAATCAGCCCCAGCATTTT
TRBJ1-1 - TRBD1 TRBV4-2 CASSQGQGANTEAFF TGTGCCAGCAGCCAAGGCCAGGGGGCGAACACTGAAGCTTTCTTT
TRBJ2-7 - - TRBV25-1 CASSRTGFPSVEQYF TGTGCCAGCAGTAGAACAGGGTTCCCTTCTGTGGAGCAGTACTTC
TRBJ1-1 - - TRBV27 CASNLNGADTEAFF TGTGCCAGCAATTTGAACGGCGCGGACACTGAAGCTTTCTTT
TRBJ1-5 - - TRBV10-3 CAIGQEFNQPQHF TGTGCCATCGGACAAGAGTTCAATCAGCCCCAGCATTTT
TRBJ1-6 - - TRBV12-3/TRBV12-4 CASSAQDNSPLHF TGTGCCAGCAGTGCACAGGATAATTCACCCCTCCACTTT
TRBJ2-7 few - TRBV9 CASSVGVTTYEQYF TGTGCCAGCAGCGTAGGAGTCACTACCTACGAGCAGTACTTC
TRBJ2-5 - - TRBV10-3 CATVRDAQETQYF TGTGCCACCGTGCGGGATGCACAAGAGACCCAGTACTTC
TRBJ1-5 - - TRBV6-2/TRBV6-3 CASSRRPGQASNQPQHF TGTGCCAGCAGTCGGAGACCGGGACAAGCGAGCAATCAGCCCCAGCATTTT
TRBJ1-5 - - TRBV27 CASSLYPVSNQPQHF TGTGCCAGCAGTTTGTACCCGGTTAGCAATCAGCCCCAGCATTTT
TRBJ2-2 - TRBD1 TRBV27 CASSLLGGTTGELFF TGTGCCAGCAGTTTGCTAGGGGGCACCACCGGGGAGCTGTTTTTT
TRBJ2-2 - - TRBV18 CASSPRDTGELFF TGTGCCAGCTCACCCAGGGATACCGGGGAGCTGTTTTTT
TRBJ2-1 - - TRBV28 CASSLYTGTYNEQFF TGTGCCAGCAGTTTATACACAGGGACATACAATGAGCAGTTCTTC
TRBJ1-1 - - TRBV7-6 CASSRVGGLNTEAFF TGTGCCAGCAGCAGGGTCGGGGGGTTGAACACTGAAGCTTTCTTT
TRBJ2-1 - - TRBV7-6 CASSLYSGTLKINEQFF TGTGCCAGCAGCTTGTATTCCGGGACTCTAAAAATCAATGAGCAGTTCTTC
TRBJ2-1 - TRBD2 TRBV19 CASSEKRDSYNEQFF TGTGCCAGTAGTGAAAAGCGGGACTCCTACAATGAGCAGTTCTTC
TRBJ2-7 - - TRBV6-6 CASSYSPSFEQYF TGTGCCAGCAGTTACTCGCCTAGTTTCGAGCAGTACTTC
TRBJ1-2 - TRBD1 TRBV6-5 CASSRAGQVHYGYTF TGTGCCAGCAGCCGCGCAGGACAGGTTCACTATGGCTACACCTTC
TRBJ1-5 - TRBD1 TRBV15 CATSDRGLSNQPQHF TGTGCCACCAGCGACAGGGGGCTCAGCAATCAGCCCCAGCATTTT
TRBJ2-4 - TRBD1 TRBV28 CASSLTGGTKNIQYF TGTGCCAGCAGTTTGACAGGGGGGACCAAAAACATTCAGTACTTC
TRBJ1-5 - - TRBV18 CASSPSDRNQPQHF TGTGCCAGCTCACCATCCGACAGAAATCAGCCCCAGCATTTT
TRBJ2-5 - TRBD2 TRBV4-1 CASSQSGSSQQTQYF TGCGCCAGCAGCCAAAGCGGGAGTAGCCAGCAGACCCAGTACTTC
TRBJ1-6 - TRBD1 TRBV28 CASRPRTGGGSPLHF TGTGCCAGCAGACCACGGACAGGGGGCGGGTCACCCCTCCACTTT
TRBJ2-6 - TRBD2 TRBV15 CATSRDERVAGEYLSGANVLTF TGTGCCACCAGCAGAGATGAAAGGGTAGCGGGAGAGTACTTATCTGGGGCCAACGTCCTGACTTTC
TRBJ1-2 - - TRBV7-2 CASSSSGTYGYTF TGTGCCAGCAGCTCCTCAGGAACTTATGGCTACACCTTC
TRBJ1-5 - - TRBV29-1 CSVVSESNQPQHF TGCAGCGTTGTCTCGGAGAGCAATCAGCCCCAGCATTTT
TRBJ2-3 - TRBD2 TRBV4-2 CASRAGGPADTQYF TGTGCCAGCAGGGCGGGAGGGCCCGCAGATACGCAGTATTTT
TRBJ2-1 - - TRBV7-3 CASSAGSEQFF TGTGCCAGCAGCGCCGGGTCTGAGCAGTTCTTC
TRBJ1-5 - TRBD1 TRBV6-2/TRBV6-3 CASSRTGLVSNQPQHF TGTGCCAGCAGTCGGACAGGGCTGGTGAGCAATCAGCCCCAGCATTTT
TRBJ2-3 - TRBD2 TRBV9 CASSPSGRAADTQYF TGTGCCAGCAGCCCAAGCGGGAGGGCGGCAGATACGCAGTATTTT
TRBJ2-7 - - TRBV5-5 CASIPSVNAYEQYF TGTGCCAGCATCCCTAGCGTAAACGCCTACGAGCAGTACTTC
TRBJ1-2 - - TRBV3-1/TRBV3-2 CASSQDAGSPNYGYTF TGTGCCAGCAGCCAAGATGCCGGGAGTCCTAACTATGGCTACACCTTC
TRBJ2-7 - - TRBV7-3 CASSLRAGVGSTYEQYF TGTGCCAGCAGCTTAAGAGCAGGGGTGGGCTCAACCTACGAGCAGTACTTC
TRBJ2-3 - TRBD1 TRBV5-1 CASSRTGGLTDTQYF TGCGCCAGCAGCCGGACAGGGGGCTTGACAGATACGCAGTATTTT
TRBJ2-7 - TRBD1 TRBV28 CASSPGTGDTYEQYF TGTGCCAGCAGTCCTGGGACAGGGGATACCTACGAGCAGTACTTC
TRBJ2-1 - TRBD2 TRBV10-3 CAIGTSGSPYNEQFF TGTGCCATCGGGACTAGCGGGAGTCCGTACAATGAGCAGTTCTTC
TRBJ1-5 - TRBD1 TRBV25-1 CASSGDGTGDQPQHF TGTGCCAGCAGTGGCGACGGGACAGGGGATCAGCCCCAGCATTTT